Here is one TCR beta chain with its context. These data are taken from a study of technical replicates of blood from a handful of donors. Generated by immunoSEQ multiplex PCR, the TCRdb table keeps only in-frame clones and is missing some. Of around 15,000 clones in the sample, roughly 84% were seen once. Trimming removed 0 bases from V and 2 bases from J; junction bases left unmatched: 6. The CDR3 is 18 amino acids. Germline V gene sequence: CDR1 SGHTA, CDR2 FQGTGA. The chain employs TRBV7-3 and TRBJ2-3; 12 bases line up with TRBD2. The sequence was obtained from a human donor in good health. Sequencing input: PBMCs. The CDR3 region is CASSLTGTSGWATDTQYF. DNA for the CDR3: TGTGCCAGCAGCTTAACAGGGACTAGCGGGTGGGCCACAGATACGCAGTATTTT.